The 30 T cell receptor beta chains presented below share a single source sample, sequenced in a study of cytotoxic CD8 clonotypes in ibrutinib-treated CLL (dated by TCRdb to about 2021). Library method: the immunoSEQ multiplex PCR assay. The table was pulled from immuneACCESS by TCRdb, which kept in-frame rearrangements only. Such tables lose some clones; where checked, under half of the loss comes from unresolved V genes, and the rest has no known cause. In all, the sample holds approximately 26,000 clones, and around 85% of those were seen once. The top ten clonotypes cover more than 6.5% of the sample. Interpreted using the paper, the time point label stands for: roughly 2 years on ibrutinib. The source was PBMCs, collected after 24 months of ibrutinib treatment. The receptors were sampled from a human donor with chronic lymphocytic leukemia.

The chain couples TRBV5-1 to TRBJ2-7; D might be TRBD1 or TRBD2, each matching 5 bases. Germline V gene data show CDR1 as SGHRS and CDR2 as YFSETQ. The V and J ends lost 2 bases and 2 bases respectively, with 23 bases between them. CDR3 length equals 18 residues. The CDR3 DNA follows: TGCGCCAGCAGCTTCGGGGTTAAAATTGTGAGGGGCACCTACGAGCAGTACTTC. This encodes CASSFGVKIVRGTYEQYF.

The V call is TRBV5-6, the J call TRBJ1-2, with 8 bases fitting TRBD1. The V gene's germline CDR1 is SGHDT and CDR2 YYEEEE. Losses at the gene ends were 3 bases for V and 7 bases for J; bases not matched to a gene: 2. CDR3 length: 12 residues. CDR3 in amino acids: CASSWTGLGYTF. The CDR3 DNA is TGTGCCAGCAGCTGGACAGGGCTTGGCTACACCTTC.

This chain uses TRBV11-2 with TRBJ1-2; TRBD1 matches at 7 bases. J lost 1 base, V lost 5 bases, and 4 bases had no gene match. The CDR3 is 14 amino acids. The germline V gene has CDR1 SGHAT and CDR2 FQNNGV. The DNA of the CDR3 is TGTGCCAGCAGCCAGGACAGGTTTAACTATGGCTACACCTTC. Amino acids: CASSQDRFNYGYTF.

The gene calls are TRBV6-5 and TRBJ1-5, with unresolved D. Germline CDR1 is MNHEY and CDR2 is SVGAGI. Trimming took 6 bases from V and 3 from J, leaving 12 bases between them. The CDR3 loop spans 14 amino acids. CDR3 sequence: CASSLITDNQPQHF. The CDR3 coding sequence is TGTGCCAGCAGCCTCATCACGGACAATCAGCCCCAGCATTTT.

The chain links TRBV2 to TRBJ1-6, with D uncertain. This CDR3 has 19 amino acids. V was trimmed by 7 bases and J by 7 bases, leaving 29 bases between them. The germline CDR1 and CDR2 sequences are SNHLY and FYNNEI. CDR3 loop: CASTVSFGSPVSKNSPLHF. CDR3 nucleotide sequence: TGTGCCAGCACGGTTAGCTTCGGGTCCCCTGTATCGAAGAATTCACCCCTCCACTTT.

J is TRBJ2-3 and V is TRBV7-9; 13 positions match TRBD2. CDR1 SEHNR and CDR2 FQNEAQ come from the germline V gene (reference sequence). The CDR3 runs to 18 residues. The V segment lost 5 bases and the J segment 4 bases; nucleotides outside the gene matches: 12. DNA for the CDR3: TGTGCCAGCAGCCCCAGACTCGGACTAGCGGGGGCCTCAGATACGCAGTATTTT. This encodes CASSPRLGLAGASDTQYF. Supplemented by reference TRBV7-9 and TRBJ2-3, the full variable domain reads DTGVSQNPRHKITKRGQNVTFRCDPISEHNRLYWYRQTLGQGPEFLTYFQNEAQLEKSRLLSDRFSAERPKGSFSTLEIQRTEQGDSAMYLCASSPRLGLAGASDTQYFGPGTRLTVL.

This clone was counted a single time. The V gene is TRBV28, the J gene TRBJ2-5; weak D call: TRBD1 (6 bases). Per the germline V gene, CDR1 is MDHEN and CDR2 is SYDVKM. V lost 7 bases and J lost 2, with 14 bases in between. The CDR3 covers 14 residues. The CDR3 loop reads CASTQDRNQETQYF. CDR3 nucleotides: TGTGCCAGCACTCAGGACAGAAATCAAGAGACCCAGTACTTC.

CDR3 in amino acids: CARSFKGYRGTDTQYF. The CDR3 DNA follows: TGTGCCAGAAGCTTCAAGGGGTATCGAGGCACAGATACGCAGTATTTT. The V call is TRBV5-3, the J call TRBJ2-3, with D possibly matching TRBD1 (5 bases). TRBV5-3 is given ORF status, its function remaining uncertain. This CDR3 is 16 amino acids long. V lost 2 bases to trimming and J lost 1 base, with 14 bases between them.

The chain is built from TRBV7-9 and TRBJ1-6; D may be TRBD1 (6 bases). Deletions cut 5 bases from V and 10 bases from J, with 12 bases between. Germline-derived CDR1 and CDR2 are SEHNR and FQNEAQ (reference sequence). This CDR3 is built from 13 residues. The CDR3 DNA sequence: TGTGCCAGCAGCACAAACAGGGACTCACCCCTCCACTTT. This encodes CASSTNRDSPLHF.

The V call is TRBV19, the J call TRBJ1-3, with unresolved D. The CDR3 totals 13 residues. Germline V CDR1 and CDR2: LNHDA, SQIVND (reference sequence). Trimming shortened V by 0 bases and J by 4 bases, and 4 bases separated the two germline ends. CDR3 sequence reads: CASSIEEGNTIYF. Written as DNA, the CDR3 is TGTGCCAGTAGTATAGAAGAAGGAAACACCATATATTTT. Full variable domain (remainder filled in from reference TRBV19 and TRBJ1-3): DGGITQSPKYLFRKEGQNVTLSCEQNLNHDAMYWYRQDPGQGLRLIYYSQIVNDFQKGDIAEGYSVSREKKESFPLTVTSAQKNPTAFYLCASSIEEGNTIYFGEGSWLTVV.

The rearrangement links TRBV4-1 to TRBJ2-5; 10 nucleotides agree with TRBD1. Trimming removed 5 bases from V and 1 base from J; junction bases left unmatched: 7. There are 16 residues in the CDR3. The V gene's germline CDR1 is MGHRA and CDR2 YSYEKL. In DNA form, the CDR3 reads TGCGCCAGCAGCGCCCGGGACAGGGGAATCCAAGAGACCCAGTACTTC. Translated, it gives CASSARDRGIQETQYF.

The chain is built from TRBV19 and TRBJ1-2; 8 positions match TRBD1. This CDR3 contains 11 residues. V lost 7 bases and J lost 7; bases outside the gene matches: 2. CDR1 is LNHDA, CDR2 SQIVND, per germline (reference sequence). The CDR3 loop reads CASKDRVGYTF. The DNA for the CDR3 is TGTGCCAGTAAGGACAGGGTTGGCTACACCTTC.

The count of this clone is one. This chain links TRBV27 with TRBJ2-4; the match to TRBD1 covers 7 bases. V lost 5 bases to trimming and J lost 8 bases; unmatched junction nucleotides: 12. The CDR3 runs 15 residues. In germline, CDR1 is MNHEY, CDR2 SMNVEV (reference sequence). The CDR3 is CASSPGQFSLDIQYF. The CDR3 DNA follows: TGTGCCAGCAGTCCGGGACAGTTTTCGTTGGACATTCAGTACTTC.

The chain combines TRBV18 with TRBJ1-1, with 7 bases identical to TRBD1. The CDR3 is made up of 14 amino acids. V trimming: 0 bases; J trimming: 6 bases; junction bases outside the gene matches: 4. CDR1 is KGHSH and CDR2 is LQKENI in the germline V gene. The CDR3 reads CASSPPQGVAEAFF. The CDR3 DNA reads as TGTGCCAGCTCACCACCGCAGGGGGTGGCTGAAGCTTTCTTT.

The gene calls are TRBV29-1 and TRBJ1-2, with unresolved D. CDR3 length equals 11 residues. The germline CDR1 and CDR2 sequences are SQVTM and ANQGSEA. The germline V and J ends were trimmed by 2 bases and 4 bases, with 5 bases remaining between them. DNA for the CDR3: TGCAGCGTTGAATTCCGCTATGGCTACACCTTC. Its protein is CSVEFRYGYTF.

This rearrangement joins TRBV25-1 to TRBJ1-5, with a tentative D call TRBD1 (6 bases). The length of the CDR3 is 16 residues. Germline V CDR1 and CDR2: MGHDK, SYGVNS. Trimming took off 1 base at V and 4 bases at J, with 14 bases between the two ends. CDR3 sequence reads: CASSESGEGVNQPQHF. The CDR3 coding sequence is TGTGCCAGCAGTGAATCTGGGGAGGGGGTGAATCAGCCCCAGCATTTT.

The chain carries TRBV2 and TRBJ2-5; the D gene is possibly TRBD2 (6 bases). The V gene's germline CDR1 is SNHLY and CDR2 FYNNEI. There are 14 residues in the CDR3. V lost 6 bases, J lost 5 bases, and 16 bases lay in between. The CDR3 DNA reads as TGTGCCAGCAGAGGGGACTCGCAGAGCGAGACCCAGTACTTC. Residues: CASRGDSQSETQYF.

The V call is TRBV5-1, the J call TRBJ2-3; TRBD2 aligns across 7 bases. Looked up from germline, CDR1 is SGHRS and CDR2 is YFSETQ. CDR3 length equals 14 residues. J gave up 6 bases and V 1 base, and 5 bases lay outside the gene matches. The CDR3 loop is CASSLFRGGDTQYF. Written as DNA, the CDR3 is TGCGCCAGCAGCTTGTTCCGGGGAGGGGATACGCAGTATTTT.

This CDR3 reads CASSTQGPANTGELFF. CDR3 nucleotides: TGTGCCAGCAGTACCCAGGGGCCCGCGAACACCGGGGAGCTGTTTTTT. V is TRBV7-2 and J is TRBJ2-2, with TRBD1 as a possible D gene (6 bases). This CDR3 region has 16 residues. The V end lost 6 bases, the J end lost 0 bases, and 14 bases lay between the germline ends. Germline-derived CDR1 and CDR2 are SGHTA and FQGNSA.

In its sample, this clone was seen a few times. V gene TRBV7-9 combines with J gene TRBJ1-1; maybe TRBD1 (5 bases). The CDR3 is 14 residues long. V lost 1 base to trimming and J lost 8 bases, with 14 bases between them. The germline gives CDR1 SEHNR, CDR2 FQNEAQ (reference sequence). The CDR3 loop is CASSLGDGMGEAFF. Written as DNA, the CDR3 is TGTGCCAGCAGCTTAGGGGACGGGATGGGGGAAGCTTTCTTT.

The chain carries TRBV7-8 and TRBJ1-5, with D possibly being TRBD1 (6 bases). The CDR3 is 17 residues long. In germline, CDR1 is SGHVS, CDR2 FQNEAQ. V was cut by 2 bases and J by 3 bases, with 17 bases left in between. Written as DNA, the CDR3 is TGTGCCAGCAGCTTAAAGGCAGGGACATTTCCCAATCAGCCCCAGCATTTT. This gives the protein CASSLKAGTFPNQPQHF.

This clone occurred a few times. The V call is TRBV19, the J call TRBJ1-5; TRBD1 is a possible D gene (6 bases). The CDR3 is 14 amino acids. Germline CDR1 reads LNHDA; CDR2 reads SQIVND (reference sequence). V was trimmed by 7 bases and J by 6 bases, leaving 16 bases between them. CDR3 in DNA: TGTGCCAGTACGGGTGGGGGCCGGGGTCAGCCCCAGCATTTT. Translated: CASTGGGRGQPQHF.

The chain couples TRBV7-6 to TRBJ2-3, with 13 bases identical to TRBD2. The germline CDR1 and CDR2 sequences are SGHVS and FNYEAQ. The CDR3 sequence is 18 residues long. J was trimmed by 4 bases and V by 3 bases; bases with no gene match: 10. CDR3: CASSFLPGTSGDSDTQYF. As DNA, the CDR3 is TGTGCCAGCAGCTTTTTACCCGGGACTAGCGGGGATTCAGATACGCAGTATTTT.

The chain is built from TRBV7-9 and TRBJ1-4; 7 bases match TRBD1. The V segment lost 5 bases and the J segment 4 bases; nucleotides outside the gene matches: 4. Germline CDR1 SEHNR, CDR2 FQNEAQ (reference sequence). The CDR3 runs 14 residues. The CDR3 region has the DNA TGTGCCAGCAGCACGGGACAGATTAATGAAAAACTGTTTTTT. Translating gives CASSTGQINEKLFF.

The chain joins TRBV5-1 to TRBJ1-6, with 10 nucleotides matching TRBD1. The J segment lost 9 bases and the V segment lost 4 bases, leaving 4 bases of the junction unmatched. Per germline, CDR1 SGHRS and CDR2 YFSETQ. The CDR3 spans 14 residues. In DNA form, the CDR3 reads TGCGCCAGCAGCACGGGACAGGGGACTTCACCCCTCCACTTT. This encodes CASSTGQGTSPLHF.

The J gene is TRBJ2-5, the V gene TRBV2; 11 positions match TRBD1. Germline trimming cut 7 bases from V and 5 bases from J; bases unmatched to any gene: 3. CDR1 is SNHLY, CDR2 FYNNEI, per germline. The length of the CDR3 is 13 residues. The CDR3 loop reads CASIGQGAETQYF. CDR3 nucleotide sequence: TGTGCCAGCATCGGACAGGGGGCGGAGACCCAGTACTTC. The entire variable domain, with the rest obtained from reference TRBV2 and TRBJ2-5, is as follows: EPEVTQTPSHQVTQMGQEVILRCVPISNHLYFYWYRQILGQKVEFLVSFYNNEISEKSEIFDDQFSVERPDGSNFTLKIRSTKLEDSAMYFCASIGQGAETQYFGPGTRLLVL.

The V gene is TRBV11-2, the J gene TRBJ1-4; 7 bases are shared with TRBD1. Trimming removed 2 bases from V and 5 bases from J; junction bases left unmatched: 8. The CDR3 is 16 amino acids. From germline, CDR1 is SGHAT and CDR2 FQNNGV. The CDR3 is CASSLFAGQPNEKLFF. DNA for the CDR3: TGTGCCAGCAGCTTATTCGCGGGACAGCCGAATGAAAAACTGTTTTTT.

The V call is TRBV7-8, the J call TRBJ2-7, with no clear D. From germline, CDR1 is SGHVS and CDR2 FQNEAQ. Trimming cost V 1 base and J 7 bases, with 26 bases left between them. CDR3 length: 18 amino acids. The CDR3 DNA follows: TGTGCCAGCAGCTTAGATGTTAGGCTCCCGGTACTTGGCCGGGAGCAGTACTTC. It is translated as CASSLDVRLPVLGREQYF. The entire variable domain, with the rest obtained from reference TRBV7-8 and TRBJ2-7, is as follows: GAGVSQSPRYKVAKRGQDVALRCDPISGHVSLFWYQQALGQGPEFLTYFQNEAQLDKSGLPSDRFFAERPEGSVSTLKIQRTQQEDSAVYLCASSLDVRLPVLGREQYFGPGTRLTVT.

V gene TRBV6-1 combines with J gene TRBJ1-2; TRBD1 is a possible D gene (6 bases). There are 13 residues in the CDR3. V was shortened by 9 bases and J by 0 bases, with 11 bases between the two germline ends. Germline-derived CDR1 and CDR2 are MNHNS and SASEGT. The CDR3 DNA reads TGTGCCAGACAGGGACAAGCTAACTATGGCTACACCTTC. Protein sequence: CARQGQANYGYTF.

This clone was observed a few times. The V call is TRBV6-5, the J call TRBJ1-1; TRBD1 agrees at 10 bases. V lost 5 bases to trimming and J lost 6 bases; unmatched junction nucleotides: 9. CDR3 length: 15 amino acids. Looked up from germline, CDR1 is MNHEY and CDR2 is SVGAGI. CDR3 protein: CASSTRDRGFAEAFF. For the CDR3, the DNA is TGTGCCAGCAGTACCCGGGACAGGGGTTTTGCTGAAGCTTTCTTT.